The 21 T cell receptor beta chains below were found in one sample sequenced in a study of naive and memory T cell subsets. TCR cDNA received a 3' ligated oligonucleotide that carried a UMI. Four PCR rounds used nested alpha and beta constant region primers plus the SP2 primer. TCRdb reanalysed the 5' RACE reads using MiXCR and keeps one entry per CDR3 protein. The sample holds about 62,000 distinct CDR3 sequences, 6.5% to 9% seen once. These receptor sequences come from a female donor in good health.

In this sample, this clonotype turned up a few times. The CDR3 DNA reads as TGCGCCAGCAGCCAAAACGGTTTCCCAAACGTCCTGACTTTC. This encodes CASSQNGFPNVLTF. V and J are TRBV5-1 and TRBJ2-6, with D uncertain. The CDR3 is made up of 14 amino acids. Germline CDR1 SGHRS, CDR2 YFSETQ. Trimming left V 4 bases short and J 10 bases short, with 15 bases between.

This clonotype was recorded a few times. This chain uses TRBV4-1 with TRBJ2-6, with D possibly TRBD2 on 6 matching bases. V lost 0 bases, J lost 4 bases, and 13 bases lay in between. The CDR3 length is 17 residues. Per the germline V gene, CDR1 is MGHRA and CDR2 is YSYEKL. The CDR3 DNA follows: TGCGCCAGCAGCCAAGATGGTTCGGGAGCCGGGGCCAACGTCCTGACTTTC. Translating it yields CASSQDGSGAGANVLTF.

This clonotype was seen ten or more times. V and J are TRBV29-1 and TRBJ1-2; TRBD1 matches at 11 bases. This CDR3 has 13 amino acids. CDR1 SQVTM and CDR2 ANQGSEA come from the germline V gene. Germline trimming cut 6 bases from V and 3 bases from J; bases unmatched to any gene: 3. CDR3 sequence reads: CSVRTGGDYGYTF. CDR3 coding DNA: TGCAGCGTCCGGACAGGGGGCGACTATGGCTACACCTTC.

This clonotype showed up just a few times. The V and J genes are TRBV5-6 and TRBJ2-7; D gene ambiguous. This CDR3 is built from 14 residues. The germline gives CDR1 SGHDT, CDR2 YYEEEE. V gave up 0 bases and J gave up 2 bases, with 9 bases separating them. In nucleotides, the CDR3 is TGTGCCAGCAGCTTGGGTCAGTCTGCCTACGAGCAGTACTTC. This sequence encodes CASSLGQSAYEQYF.

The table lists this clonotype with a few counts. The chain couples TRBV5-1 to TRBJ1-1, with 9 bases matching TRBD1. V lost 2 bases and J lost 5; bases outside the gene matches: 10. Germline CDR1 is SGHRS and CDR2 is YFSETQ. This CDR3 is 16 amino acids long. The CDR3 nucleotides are TGCGCCAGCAGCTTTGGACAGGGGTCATGGGGGACTGAAGCTTTCTTT. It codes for CASSFGQGSWGTEAFF.

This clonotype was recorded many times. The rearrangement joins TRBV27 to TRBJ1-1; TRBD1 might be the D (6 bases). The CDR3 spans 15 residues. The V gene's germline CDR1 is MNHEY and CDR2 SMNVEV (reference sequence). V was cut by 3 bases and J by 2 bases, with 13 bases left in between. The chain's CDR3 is CASSFRAGDNTEAFF. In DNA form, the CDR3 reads TGTGCCAGCAGTTTCAGGGCAGGGGATAACACTGAAGCTTTCTTT.

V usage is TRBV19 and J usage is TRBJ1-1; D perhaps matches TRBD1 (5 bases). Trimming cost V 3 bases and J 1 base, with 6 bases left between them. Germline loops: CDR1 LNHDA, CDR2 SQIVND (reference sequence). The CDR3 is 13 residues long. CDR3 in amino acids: CASSMTANTEAFF. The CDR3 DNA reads TGTGCCAGTAGTATGACAGCGAACACTGAAGCTTTCTTT.

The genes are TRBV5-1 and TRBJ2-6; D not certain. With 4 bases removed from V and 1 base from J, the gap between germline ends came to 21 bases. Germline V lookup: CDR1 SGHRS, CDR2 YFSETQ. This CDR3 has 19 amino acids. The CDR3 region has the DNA TGCGCCAGCAGCCCATGGATGGGTTGGGAAGAGTCTGGGGCCAACGTCCTGACTTTC. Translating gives CASSPWMGWEESGANVLTF. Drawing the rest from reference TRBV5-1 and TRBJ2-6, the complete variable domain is KAGVTQTPRYLIKTRGQQVTLSCSPISGHRSVSWYQQTPGQGLQFLFEYFSETQRNKGNFPGRFSGRQFSNSRSEMNVSTLELGDSALYLCASSPWMGWEESGANVLTFGAGSRLTVL.

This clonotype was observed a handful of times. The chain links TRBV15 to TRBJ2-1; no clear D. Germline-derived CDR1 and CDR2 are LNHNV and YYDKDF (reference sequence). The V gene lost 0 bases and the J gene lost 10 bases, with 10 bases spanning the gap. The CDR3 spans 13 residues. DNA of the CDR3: TGTGCCACCAGCAGAGATCAAACAAGGGAGCAGTTCTTC. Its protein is CATSRDQTREQFF.

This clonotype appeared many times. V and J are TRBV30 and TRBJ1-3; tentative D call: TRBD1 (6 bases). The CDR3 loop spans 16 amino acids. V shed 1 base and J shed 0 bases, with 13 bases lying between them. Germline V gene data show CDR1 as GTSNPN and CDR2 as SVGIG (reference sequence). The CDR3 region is CAWSAGGGHSGNTIYF. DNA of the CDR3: TGTGCCTGGAGTGCCGGCGGGGGACACTCTGGAAACACCATATATTTT.

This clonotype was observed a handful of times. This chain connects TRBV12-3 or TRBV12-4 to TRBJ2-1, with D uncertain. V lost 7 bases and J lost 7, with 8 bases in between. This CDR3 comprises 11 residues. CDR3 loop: CASTHSNEQFF. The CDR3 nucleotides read TGTGCCAGCACCCATAGTAATGAGCAGTTCTTC.

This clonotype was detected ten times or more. CDR3 bases: TGCAGCGGCGGGACAGCTGAAAAACTGTTTTTT. The encoded protein is CSGGTAEKLFF. The chain joins TRBV29-1 to TRBJ1-4; TRBD1 matches 7 bases. V shed 7 bases, J shed 7 bases, and the junction held 3 bases outside the gene matches. Per germline, CDR1 SQVTM and CDR2 ANQGSEA. The CDR3 loop spans 11 amino acids.

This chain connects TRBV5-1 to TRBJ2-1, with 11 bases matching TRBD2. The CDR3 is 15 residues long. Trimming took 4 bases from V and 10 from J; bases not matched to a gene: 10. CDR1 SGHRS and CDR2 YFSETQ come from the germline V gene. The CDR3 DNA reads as TGCGCCAGCAGCCCGGGACTAGCGGCTTCGCGAGAGCAGTTCTTC. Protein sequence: CASSPGLAASREQFF.

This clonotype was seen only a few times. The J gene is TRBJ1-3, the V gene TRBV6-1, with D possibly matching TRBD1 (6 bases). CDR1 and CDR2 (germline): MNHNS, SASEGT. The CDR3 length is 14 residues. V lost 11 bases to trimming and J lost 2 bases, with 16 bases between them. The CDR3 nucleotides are TGTGCCTCATGGACAGCCACTACTGGAAACACCATATATTTT. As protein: CASWTATTGNTIYF.

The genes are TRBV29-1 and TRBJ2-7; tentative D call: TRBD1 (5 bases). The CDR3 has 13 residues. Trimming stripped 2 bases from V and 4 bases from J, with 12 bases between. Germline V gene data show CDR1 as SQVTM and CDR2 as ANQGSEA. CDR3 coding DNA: TGCAGCGTTGAAATAGGGGCAGGGTACGAGCAGTACTTC. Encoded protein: CSVEIGAGYEQYF.

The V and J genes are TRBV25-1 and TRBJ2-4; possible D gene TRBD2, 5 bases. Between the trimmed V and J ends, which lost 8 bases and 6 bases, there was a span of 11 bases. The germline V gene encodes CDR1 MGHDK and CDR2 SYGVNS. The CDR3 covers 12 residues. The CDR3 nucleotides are TGTGCCAGCGGAGGAATCCGAAACATTCAGTACTTC. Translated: CASGGIRNIQYF.

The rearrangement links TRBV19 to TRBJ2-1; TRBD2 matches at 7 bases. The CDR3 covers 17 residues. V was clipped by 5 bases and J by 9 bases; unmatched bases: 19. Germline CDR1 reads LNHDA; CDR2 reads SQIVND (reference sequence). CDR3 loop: CASSCGGKAGVACEQFF. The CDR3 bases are TGTGCCAGTAGTTGCGGGGGAAAGGCGGGAGTAGCTTGTGAGCAGTTCTTC.

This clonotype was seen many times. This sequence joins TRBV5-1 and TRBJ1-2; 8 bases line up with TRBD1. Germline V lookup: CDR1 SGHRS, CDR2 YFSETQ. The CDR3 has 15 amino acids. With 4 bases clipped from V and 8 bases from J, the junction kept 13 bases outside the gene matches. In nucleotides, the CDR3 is TGCGCCAGCAGCGCTCGCCGGGACAGGCAGGCCGGCTACACCTTC. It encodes CASSARRDRQAGYTF.

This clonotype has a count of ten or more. The CDR3 sequence: CSARVGNTNYGYTF. For the CDR3, the DNA is TGCAGTGCTAGAGTGGGGAACACTAACTATGGCTACACCTTC. V gene TRBV20-1 combines with J gene TRBJ1-2; unclear D gene. CDR3 size: 14 residues. Trimming stripped 1 base from V and 0 bases from J, with 9 bases between. CDR1 and CDR2 from the germline V gene are DFQATT and SNEGSKA (reference sequence).

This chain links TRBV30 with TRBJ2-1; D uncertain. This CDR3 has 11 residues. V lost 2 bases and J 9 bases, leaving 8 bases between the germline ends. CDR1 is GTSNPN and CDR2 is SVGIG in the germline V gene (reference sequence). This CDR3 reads CAWSSNVEQFF. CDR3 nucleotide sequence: TGTGCCTGGAGTTCTAACGTTGAGCAGTTCTTC.

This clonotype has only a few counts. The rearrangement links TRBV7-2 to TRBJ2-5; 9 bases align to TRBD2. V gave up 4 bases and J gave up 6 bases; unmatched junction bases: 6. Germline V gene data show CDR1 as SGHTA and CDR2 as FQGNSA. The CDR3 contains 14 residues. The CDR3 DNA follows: TGTGCCAGCAGCTGGCGGGAGGGCCGGAAGACCCAGTACTTC. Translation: CASSWREGRKTQYF.